This T cell receptor beta chain appears in the sequencing data of a study of CD8 T cells in ankylosing spondylitis. General study points: Blood of patients with ankylosing spondylitis appeared to be characterized by a TCR beta motif of several highly homologous variants. Disease-linked clones proved CD8+ and comparatively uncommon in peripheral blood. Earlier authors reported some of these motif variants in reactive arthritis synovial fluid and blood. Matched synovial fluid from ankylosing spondylitis patients was reported to be enriched for disease-linked clones.

With molecular barcodes, quantitative 5'-RACE was used to make the TCR beta libraries. TCRdb analysed the 5' RACE reads with MiXCR anew, one entry per CDR3 protein. This sample yields some 840,000 distinct CDR3 sequences, of which over 9.5% are seen a single time; 0.51% belongs to the top ten. There are 11 residues in the CDR3. The V gene's germline CDR1 is MDHEN and CDR2 SYDVKM. This clonotype has more than one count but fewer than ten. Its antigen is not known. At one of its ends the junction is not consistent with the germline gene, which may arise from a read error. The chain links TRBV28 to TRBJ2-7, with TRBD1 identical over 9 bases. Material for sequencing was blood, either unsorted or a sorted T cell fraction (not recorded which). This sequence was found in a male donor with ankylosing spondylitis. CDR3 coding DNA: TGTGCCAGCAGTCGGGGGACAGGGATGTTCTTC. Amino acids: CASSRGTGMFF.